The rows below give T cell receptor beta chains drawn from one sample of a study of blood T cell repertoires in COVID-19. Clones were read by immunoSEQ multiplex PCR, and TCRdb kept only the in-frame ones, dropping some. This repertoire shows 300,000 to 350,000 clones, roughly 90% found once; its top ten account for 4% to 5.5%. The specimen sequenced was PBMCs or T cells enriched from blood (not recorded which). These receptors all stem from a woman between 18 and 30 years old with acute COVID-19. CDR3s leave out the opening cysteine and the closing phenylalanine or tryptophan.

CDR3 protein,V gene,J gene
ASSPNRDSNQPQH,TRBV18,TRBJ1-5
ASSPVGGVQETQY,TRBV19,TRBJ2-5
ASSTSSGGYEQY,TRBV5-1,TRBJ2-7
ATSVSRTSKDTQY,TRBV24-1,TRBJ2-3
ASKRDSTSYEQY,TRBV5-1,TRBJ2-7
ASSPGTGMYYEQY,TRBV18,TRBJ2-7
ASSDGGDGKEYSYEQY,TRBV5-4,TRBJ2-7
ASSQTGPNQPQH,TRBV6-5,TRBJ1-5
ASRQGAAEQY,TRBV2,TRBJ2-7
ASSVGDRHTGELF,TRBV9,TRBJ2-2
ASSPSQATNEKLF,TRBV28,TRBJ1-4
ASSFPSEKLF,TRBV7-7,TRBJ1-4
ASSTQENTEAF,TRBV7-2,TRBJ1-1
ASSLGISGGAEPQH,TRBV7-6,TRBJ1-5
ASNPLTGSGNTIY,TRBV7-9,TRBJ1-3
ASSERDFNSYEQY,TRBV2,TRBJ2-7
ATGTSGYNEQF,TRBV27,TRBJ2-1
ASRPPGLGLNEQF,TRBV6-5,TRBJ2-1
AIRRTGEYGYT,TRBV10-3,TRBJ1-2
ATKGAGFNQPQH,TRBV19,TRBJ1-5
ATSRGQTQETQY,TRBV9,TRBJ2-5
ASSPLGQQETQY,TRBV7-9,TRBJ2-5
ASRPGQGGLSH,TRBV6-5,TRBJ1-6
ASSLRGASNGYT,TRBV28,TRBJ1-2
ASSLGLGLAVTETQY,TRBV5-1,TRBJ2-5
ASSDSGAPHYGYT,TRBV6-4,TRBJ1-2
ASSLGGGREQY,TRBV11-3,TRBJ2-7
ASSDRGLAGEQF,TRBV6-4,TRBJ2-1